This TCR beta chain was sequenced for a study of human T cells and chemical hapten exposure. This clonotype is medium-sized. TCRdb re-analysed the RACE reads in MiXCR, keeping a single row per CDR3 protein. The sample yields 20,000 to 30,000 distinct CDR3 sequences, around 10% seen once. This sample's time point: patch test 2, 6 weeks after DPC sensitization. As to treatment: therapeutic diphenylcyclopropenone sensitization with weekly scalp DPC. The CDR3 length is 15 residues. Germline loops: CDR1 KGHSH, CDR2 LQKENI. Unmatched junction bases numbered 4, after V lost 3 bases and J lost 0 bases. This clonotype was sampled from a man aged 25 to 45 with alopecia areata. Some clones in this sample may be carry-over from other donors' samples. This sample comprised whole blood, obtained in connection with sensitization to the hapten diphenylcyclopropenone (DPC). The chain recombines TRBV18 with TRBJ2-5; TRBD2 matches at 7 bases. This chain's CDR3 is CASSPDGGNQETQYF. The CDR3 bases are TGTGCCAGCTCACCGGACGGGGGGAACCAAGAGACCCAGTACTTC.